Described below is a single TCR beta chain sequence and its context. The source of the sample is a study of cytomegalovirus exposure and HLA in healthy donors. The PCR used 60 Vbeta and 13 Jbeta primers. Data came from immunoSEQ multiplex PCR; TCRdb stores just in-frame clones and leaves some out. The data show 100,000 to 150,000 clones, about 79% seen once. Trimming cost V 0 bases and J 4 bases; bases outside gene matches: 9. The CDR3 loop spans 19 amino acids. CDR1 and CDR2 (germline): LNHDA, SQIVND (reference sequence). This chain uses TRBV19 with TRBJ2-3; 14 positions agree with TRBD2. This TCR came from a man in his fifties or sixties in good health and CMV-seronegative. The sample taken for sequencing was PBMCs. CDR3 DNA: TGTGCCAGTAGTATAGAGGGACTAGCGGGGGCCCACCTCCCAGATACGCAGTATTTT. Protein product: CASSIEGLAGAHLPDTQYF.